This T cell receptor beta chain was sequenced for a study of cytomegalovirus exposure and HLA in healthy donors. Use of 60 Vbeta and 13 Jbeta primers characterized the PCR. Assay used: immunoSEQ multiplex PCR; TCRdb lists only in-frame clones, some missing. The sample lists 150,000 to 200,000 clones, around 75% occurring once. Germline assignment: CDR1 KGHSH and CDR2 LQKENI. V lost 3 bases, J lost 2 bases, and 4 bases stayed unmatched. This CDR3 contains 14 residues. The sequenced sample consisted of PBMCs. This sequence originates from a woman aged 45 to 65 in good health and CMV-seropositive. The chain carries TRBV18 and TRBJ2-7; the match to TRBD1 covers 7 bases. CDR3 region: CASSPGTVTYEQYF. Here the CDR3 DNA reads TGTGCCAGCTCACCTGGGACAGTGACCTACGAGCAGTACTTC.